The 8 T cell receptor beta chains listed next were all sequenced from one sample in a study of blood T cell repertoires in COVID-19. The method was immunoSEQ multiplex PCR; TCRdb's version includes in-frame clones alone and lacks a portion of them. The profile shows 150,000 to 200,000 clones, about 83% of them singletons. The sequencing input was PBMCs or T cells enriched from blood (not recorded which). The receptors shown here come from a woman in her 30s who had been exposed to COVID-19.

The sample holds one count of this clone. This chain joins TRBV20-1 and TRBJ2-7; D is uncertain. The length of the CDR3 is 11 residues. Germline V gene data show CDR1 as DFQATT and CDR2 as SNEGSKA (reference sequence). Trimming took off 0 bases at V and 6 bases at J, with 6 bases between the two ends. CDR3 protein: CSARDASEQYF. As DNA, the CDR3 is TGCAGTGCTAGAGATGCGAGCGAGCAGTACTTC.

The genes are TRBV5-1 and TRBJ1-1; 8 bases are shared with TRBD1. CDR1 and CDR2 from the germline V gene are SGHRS and YFSETQ. The V segment lost 2 bases and the J segment 4 bases; nucleotides outside the gene matches: 16. The CDR3 spans 18 residues. The chain's CDR3 is CASSFSTPGGALVTEAFF. CDR3 sequence (DNA): TGCGCCAGCAGCTTTTCCACCCCAGGGGGCGCGTTGGTCACTGAAGCTTTCTTT.

The chain carries TRBV12-5 and TRBJ1-1, with 8 bases fitting TRBD1. The germline V gene has CDR1 LGHNT and CDR2 FRNRAP. CDR3 length: 12 amino acids. Unmatched junction bases numbered 6, after V lost 5 bases and J lost 10 bases. The CDR3 region has the DNA TGTGCTAGTGGTGACAGGGGCTGGGGAGCTTTCTTT. Residues: CASGDRGWGAFF.

The V call is TRBV5-6, the J call TRBJ2-1; 7 bases match TRBD2. Trimming at V came to 6 bases and at J to 3 bases, leaving 9 bases not matched to a gene. CDR3 length: 15 amino acids. Germline CDR1 reads SGHDT; CDR2 reads YYEEEE. The CDR3 DNA sequence: TGTGCCAGCACCCTCCGGGGGGTCCTCTACAATGAGCAGTTCTTC. Translation gives CASTLRGVLYNEQFF.

The rearrangement joins TRBV5-5 to TRBJ1-3; no firm D call. CDR3 size: 14 residues. Germline V gene sequence: CDR1 SGHKS, CDR2 YYEKEE (reference sequence). With 0 bases removed from V and 3 bases from J, the gap between germline ends came to 7 bases. The DNA of the CDR3 is TGTGCCAGCAGCTTGGTCGGTGATGGAAACACCATATATTTT. This codes for CASSLVGDGNTIYF.

The chain links TRBV5-5 to TRBJ2-5; 7 bases are shared with TRBD1. Per the germline V gene, CDR1 is SGHKS and CDR2 is YYEKEE (reference sequence). CDR3 length: 15 residues. With 2 bases clipped from V and 5 bases from J, the junction kept 9 bases outside the gene matches. CDR3: CASSFFDRASETQYF. The CDR3 DNA follows: TGTGCCAGCAGCTTTTTTGACAGGGCTTCGGAGACCCAGTACTTC.

The chain employs TRBV7-3 and TRBJ1-1; D may be TRBD1 (6 bases). There are 14 residues in the CDR3. Germline lookup yields CDR1 SGHTA and CDR2 FQGTGA. Deletions cut 4 bases from V and 4 bases from J, with 13 bases between. This CDR3 reads CASSSTGWGTEAFF. The CDR3 DNA reads TGTGCCAGCAGCTCCACAGGGTGGGGCACTGAAGCTTTCTTT.

The rearrangement uses TRBV7-6 and TRBJ2-3; D ambiguous. V was trimmed by 4 bases and J by 5 bases, leaving 10 bases between them. The germline gives CDR1 SGHVS, CDR2 FNYEAQ. This CDR3 is built from 13 residues. CDR3 coding DNA: TGTGCCAGCAGCTCTGACATAATAGATACGCAGTATTTT. Amino acids: CASSSDIIDTQYF.